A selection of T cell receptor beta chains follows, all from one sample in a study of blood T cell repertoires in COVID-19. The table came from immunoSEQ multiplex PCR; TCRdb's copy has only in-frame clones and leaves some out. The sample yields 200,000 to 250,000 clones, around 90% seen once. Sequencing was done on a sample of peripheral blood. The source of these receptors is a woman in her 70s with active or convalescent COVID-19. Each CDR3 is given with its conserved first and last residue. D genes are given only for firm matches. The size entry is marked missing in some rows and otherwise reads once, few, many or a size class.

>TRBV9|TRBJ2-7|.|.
TGTGCCAGCAGCGGAATAGCGGTGACATACGAGCAGTACTTC
CASSGIAVTYEQYF
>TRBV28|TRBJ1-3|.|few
TGTGCCAGCAGGCGGGGAGGCGTTAGCTCTGGAAACACCATATATTTT
CASRRGGVSSGNTIYF
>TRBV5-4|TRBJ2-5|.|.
TGTGCCAGCAGCTTGGAGGGCAGGGTGGAGGAGACCCAGTACTTC
CASSLEGRVEETQYF
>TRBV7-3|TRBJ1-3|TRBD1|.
TGTGCCAGCAGCCCCAGGGGGACCCAAGACGGCACCATATATTTT
CASSPRGTQDGTIYF
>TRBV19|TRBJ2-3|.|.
TGTGCCAGTAGTTCCCCACGGGGAGCCTCACGTTTTTTCACAGATACGCAGTATTTT
CASSSPRGASRFFTDTQYF
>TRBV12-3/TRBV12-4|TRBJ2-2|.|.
TGTGCCAGCAGTACGGTCGGGGAGCTGTTTTTT
CASSTVGELFF
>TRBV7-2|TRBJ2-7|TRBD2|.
TGTGCCAGCAGCTTAGGCTTGGCTAGCGGAACCTACGAGCAGTACTTC
CASSLGLASGTYEQYF
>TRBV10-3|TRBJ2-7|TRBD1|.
TGTGCCATCAGGGGGGACAGGGAGAGTTCCTACGAGCAGTACTTC
CAIRGDRESSYEQYF
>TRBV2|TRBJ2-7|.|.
TGTGCCAGCAACCTTAACCGGAGAGAGCAGTACTTC
CASNLNRREQYF
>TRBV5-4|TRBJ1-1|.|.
TGTGCCAGCAGCTTTGGGGGATCGGGCAGGCGGGGTGAAGCTTTCTTT
CASSFGGSGRRGEAFF
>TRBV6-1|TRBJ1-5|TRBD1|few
TGTGCCAGCAGTGTCCCGGGCTCAGGGGGAGTCTATAGCAATCAGCCCCAGCATTTT
CASSVPGSGGVYSNQPQHF
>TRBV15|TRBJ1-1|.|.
TGTGCCACCAGCATACTCAGGGGGAACACTGAAGCTTTCTTT
CATSILRGNTEAFF
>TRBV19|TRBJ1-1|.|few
TGTGCCAGTAGTTCTCCCAACTCTTACACTGAAGCTTTCTTT
CASSSPNSYTEAFF
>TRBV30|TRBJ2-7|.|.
TGTGCCTGGAGGGGGGACTTCTCCTACGAGCAGTACTTC
CAWRGDFSYEQYF
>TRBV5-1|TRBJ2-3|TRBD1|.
TGCGCCAGCAGCTTGGGGGACAGGGGTGGGTCAGATACGCAGTATTTT
CASSLGDRGGSDTQYF
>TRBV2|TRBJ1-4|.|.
TGTGCCAGCAGTGTCCTCAGGGCGGGGGGGGAAAAACTGTTTTTT
CASSVLRAGGEKLFF
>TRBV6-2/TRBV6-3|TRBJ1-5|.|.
TGTGCCAGCAGCCCACATCGGGGGGACAATCAGCCCCAGCATTTT
CASSPHRGDNQPQHF
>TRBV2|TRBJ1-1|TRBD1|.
TGTGCCAGCAGAAATAGACAGGGGGTTGACACTGAAGCTTTCTTT
CASRNRQGVDTEAFF
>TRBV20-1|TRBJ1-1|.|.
TGCAGTGCCCCACAGCTGGCTGAAGCTTTCTTT
CSAPQLAEAFF
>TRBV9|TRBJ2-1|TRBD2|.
TGTGCCAGCAGCGTAGCTACTAGCGGGGGGGCGGGTGAGCAGTTCTTC
CASSVATSGGAGEQFF
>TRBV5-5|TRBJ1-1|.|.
TGTGCCAGCAGCTTGGGACCTGGCGGGACTGAAGCTTTCTTT
CASSLGPGGTEAFF
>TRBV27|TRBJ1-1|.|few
TGTGCCAGCAGTTTAGGGGGCGGATGGAACACTGAAGCTTTCTTT
CASSLGGGWNTEAFF
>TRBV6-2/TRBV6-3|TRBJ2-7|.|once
TGTGCCAGCAGTTTCAGTCCAGGGAAAGTAGGCGAGCAGTACTTC
CASSFSPGKVGEQYF
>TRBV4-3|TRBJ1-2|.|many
TGCGCCAGCAGCCAAGGGTCAGGGGATGGCTACACCTTC
CASSQGSGDGYTF
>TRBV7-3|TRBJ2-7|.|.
TGTGCCAGCAGCTTAACCGGTAGTCCCCAAGCCTACGAGCAGTACTTC
CASSLTGSPQAYEQYF
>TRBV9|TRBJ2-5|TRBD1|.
TGTGCCAGCAGCCCGACAGGGGGCGGGGAGACCCAGTACTTC
CASSPTGGGETQYF
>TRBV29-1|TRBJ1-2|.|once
TGCAGCGTCCAACCGACAGCAGTCTATGGCTACACCTTC
CSVQPTAVYGYTF
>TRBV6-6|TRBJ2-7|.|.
TGTGCCAGCAGTTATCTACAGGGCAGGTCCTACGAGCAGTACTTC
CASSYLQGRSYEQYF
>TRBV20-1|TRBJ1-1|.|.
TGCAGTGCTAGTGTACAGGGGAACACTGAAGCTTTCTTT
CSASVQGNTEAFF
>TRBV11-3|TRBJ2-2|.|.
TGTGCCAGCAGCCCAAACACCGGGGAGCTGTTTTTT
CASSPNTGELFF
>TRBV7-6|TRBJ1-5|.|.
TGTGCCAGCAGCTTAGTGGGCCAGCCCCAGCATTTT
CASSLVGQPQHF
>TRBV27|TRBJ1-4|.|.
TGTGCCAGCAGTTTCGACTTCCGGGGTGGGGTCATTAATGAAAAACTGTTTTTT
CASSFDFRGGVINEKLFF
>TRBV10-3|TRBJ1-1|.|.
TGTGCCATCAGTACCCGACAGCCCATGAACACTGAAGCTTTCTTT
CAISTRQPMNTEAFF
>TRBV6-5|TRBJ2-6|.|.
TGTGCCACCTTCCCCAGGGGCTTTGGGGCCAACGTCCTGACTTTC
CATFPRGFGANVLTF
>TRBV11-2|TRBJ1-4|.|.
TGTGCCAGCAGCTTGCTCATAAGCGAACTGTTTTTT
CASSLLISELFF
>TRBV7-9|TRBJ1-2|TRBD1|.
TGTGCCAGCAGCCAGACAGGGGCCGGCTACACCTTC
CASSQTGAGYTF
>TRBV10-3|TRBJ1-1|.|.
TGTGCCATCAGTGCCCAAGGCGGGATTTCGGGTACTGAAGCTTTCTTT
CAISAQGGISGTEAFF
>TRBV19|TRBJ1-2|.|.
TGTGCCAGTAGTATTGACAGCAAGAACTATGGCTACACCTTC
CASSIDSKNYGYTF
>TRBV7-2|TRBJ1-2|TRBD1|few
TGTGCCAGCAGGACGACCGGGACAGGTCCCTTCAACTATGGCTACACCTTC
CASRTTGTGPFNYGYTF
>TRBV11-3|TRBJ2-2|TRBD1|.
TGTGCCAGCAGCTTAGAGATGACAGGGTCATGGTACGGCGGGGAGCTGTTTTTT
CASSLEMTGSWYGGELFF
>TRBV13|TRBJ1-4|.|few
TGTGCCAGCAGCTTAGCCGGGGAAAAACTGTTTTTT
CASSLAGEKLFF
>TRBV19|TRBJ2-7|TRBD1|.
TGTGCCAGTAGCCCGCCGGGACAGGCTTACGAGCAGTACTTC
CASSPPGQAYEQYF
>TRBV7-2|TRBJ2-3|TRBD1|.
TGTGCCAGCAGCTTAGGGCGACAGGGAACAGATACGCAGTATTTT
CASSLGRQGTDTQYF
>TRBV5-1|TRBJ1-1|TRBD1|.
TGCGCCAGCAGCTTGGGGACAGGGTGGGGGACTGAAGCTTTCTTT
CASSLGTGWGTEAFF
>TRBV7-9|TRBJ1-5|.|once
TGTGCCAGCAGCTTATCAGGGGACGGCAATCAGCCCCAGCATTTT
CASSLSGDGNQPQHF
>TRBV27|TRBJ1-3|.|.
TGTGCCAGCAGTTTTGCCGCGGGCTCTGGAAACACCATATATTTT
CASSFAAGSGNTIYF
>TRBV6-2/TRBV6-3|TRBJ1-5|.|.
TGTGCCAGCAGTCCGGGGGGCGGCAGCGCCATAAATCAGCCCCAGCATTTT
CASSPGGGSAINQPQHF
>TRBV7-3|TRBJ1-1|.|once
TGTGCCCCCCAGGAAGCTTTCTTT
CAPQEAFF
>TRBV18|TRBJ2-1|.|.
TGTGCCAGCTCAGCATCTAAAATTAGGGTCATTCAGGGGCCGTCCTACAATGAGCAGTTCTTC
CASSASKIRVIQGPSYNEQFF
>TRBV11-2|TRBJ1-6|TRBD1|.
TGTGCCAGCAGCCGGACAGGGAGACATAATTCACCCCTCCACTTT
CASSRTGRHNSPLHF
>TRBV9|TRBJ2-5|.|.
TGTGCCAGCAGCGTCCAAGCGGGCATACAAGAGACCCAGTACTTC
CASSVQAGIQETQYF
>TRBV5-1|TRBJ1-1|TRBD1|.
TGCGCCAGCAGCTTCGGACAGGGGGGAGTGAACACTGAAGCTTTCTTT
CASSFGQGGVNTEAFF
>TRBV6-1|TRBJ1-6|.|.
TGTGCCAGCAGTGAACAGGGTTATGAGGATTCACCCCTCCACTTT
CASSEQGYEDSPLHF
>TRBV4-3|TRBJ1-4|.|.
TGCGCCAGCAGCCAAGAAGCCAAAGCGGCCTCGGTACAGAGTGTTGAAAAACTGTTTTTT
CASSQEAKAASVQSVEKLFF
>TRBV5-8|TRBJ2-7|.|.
TGTGCCAGCAGCTTGGTACGCGCCGGCGAGCAGTACTTC
CASSLVRAGEQYF